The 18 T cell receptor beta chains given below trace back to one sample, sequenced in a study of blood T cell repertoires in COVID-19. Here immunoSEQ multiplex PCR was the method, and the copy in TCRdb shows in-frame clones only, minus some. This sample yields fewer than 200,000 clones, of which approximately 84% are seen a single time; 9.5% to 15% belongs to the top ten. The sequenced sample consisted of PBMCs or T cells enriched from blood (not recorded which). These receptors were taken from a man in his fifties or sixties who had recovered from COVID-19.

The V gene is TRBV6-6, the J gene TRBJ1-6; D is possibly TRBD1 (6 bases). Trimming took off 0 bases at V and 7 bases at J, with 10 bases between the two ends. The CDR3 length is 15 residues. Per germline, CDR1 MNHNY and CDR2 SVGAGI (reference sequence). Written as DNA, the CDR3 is TGTGCCAGCAGTTACTCGAGCAGGGGCAATTCACCCCTCCACTTT. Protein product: CASSYSSRGNSPLHF.

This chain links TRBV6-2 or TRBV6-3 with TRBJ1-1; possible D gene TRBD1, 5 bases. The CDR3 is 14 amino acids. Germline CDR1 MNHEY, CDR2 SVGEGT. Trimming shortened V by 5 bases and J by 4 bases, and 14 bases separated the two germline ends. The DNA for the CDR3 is TGTGCCAGCAGTCCCCGGAGGGGTAGCACTGAAGCTTTCTTT. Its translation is CASSPRRGSTEAFF.

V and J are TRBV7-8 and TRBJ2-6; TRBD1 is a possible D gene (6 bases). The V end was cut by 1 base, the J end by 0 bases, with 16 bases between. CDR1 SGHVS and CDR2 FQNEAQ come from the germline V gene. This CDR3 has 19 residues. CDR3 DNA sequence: TGTGCCAGCAGCTTAGACCGGACAGAGGAAAGCTCTGGGGCCAACGTCCTGACTTTC. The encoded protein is CASSLDRTEESSGANVLTF.

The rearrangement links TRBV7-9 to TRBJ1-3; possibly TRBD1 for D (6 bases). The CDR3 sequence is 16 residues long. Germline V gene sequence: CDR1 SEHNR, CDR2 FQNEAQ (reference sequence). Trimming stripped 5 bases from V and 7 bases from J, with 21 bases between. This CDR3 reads CASSPQGISTGNTIYF. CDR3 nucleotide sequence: TGTGCCAGCAGCCCACAGGGAATTAGTACGGGTAACACCATATATTTT.

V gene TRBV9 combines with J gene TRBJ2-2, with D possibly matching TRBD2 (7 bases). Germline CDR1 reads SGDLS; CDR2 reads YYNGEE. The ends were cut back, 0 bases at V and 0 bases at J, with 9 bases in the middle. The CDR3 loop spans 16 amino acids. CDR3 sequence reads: CASSVEGGANTGELFF. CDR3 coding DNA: TGTGCCAGCAGCGTAGAGGGGGGGGCGAACACCGGGGAGCTGTTTTTT.

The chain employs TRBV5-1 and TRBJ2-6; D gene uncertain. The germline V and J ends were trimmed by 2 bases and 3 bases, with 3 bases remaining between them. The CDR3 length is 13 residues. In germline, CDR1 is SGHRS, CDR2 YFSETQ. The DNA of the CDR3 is TGCGCCAGCAGCTTTAATGGGGCCAACGTCCTGACTTTC. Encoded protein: CASSFNGANVLTF.

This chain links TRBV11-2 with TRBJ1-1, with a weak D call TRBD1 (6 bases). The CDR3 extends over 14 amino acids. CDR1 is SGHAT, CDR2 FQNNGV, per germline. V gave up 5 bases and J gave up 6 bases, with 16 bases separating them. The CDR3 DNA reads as TGTGCCAGCAGCCCGAGGGGGGGGTGGGCTGAAGCTTTCTTT. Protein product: CASSPRGGWAEAFF.

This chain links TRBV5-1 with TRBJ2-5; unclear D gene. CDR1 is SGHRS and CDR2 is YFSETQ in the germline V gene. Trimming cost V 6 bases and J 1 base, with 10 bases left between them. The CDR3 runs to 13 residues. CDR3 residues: CASTEASQETQYF. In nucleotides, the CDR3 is TGCGCCAGCACCGAGGCTAGCCAAGAGACCCAGTACTTC.

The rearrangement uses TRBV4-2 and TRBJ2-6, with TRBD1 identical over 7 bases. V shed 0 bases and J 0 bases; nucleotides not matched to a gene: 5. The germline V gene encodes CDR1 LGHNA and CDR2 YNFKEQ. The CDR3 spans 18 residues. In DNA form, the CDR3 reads TGTGCCAGCAGCCAAGACAGGGGGTTTTTCTCTGGGGCCAACGTCCTGACTTTC. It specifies CASSQDRGFFSGANVLTF.

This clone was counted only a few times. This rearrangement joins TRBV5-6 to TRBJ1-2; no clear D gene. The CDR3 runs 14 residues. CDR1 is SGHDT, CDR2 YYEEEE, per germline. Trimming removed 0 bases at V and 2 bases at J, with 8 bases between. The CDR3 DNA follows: TGTGCCAGCAGCTTGGGGCAGGTGAACTATGGCTACACCTTC. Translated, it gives CASSLGQVNYGYTF.

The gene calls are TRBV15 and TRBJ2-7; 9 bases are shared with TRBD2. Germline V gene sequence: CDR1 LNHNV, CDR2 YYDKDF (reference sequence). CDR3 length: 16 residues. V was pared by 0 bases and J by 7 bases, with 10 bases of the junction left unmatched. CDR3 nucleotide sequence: TGTGCCACCAGCAGAGATCTGCCAATAGCGGGGGCTGAGCAGTACTTC. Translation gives CATSRDLPIAGAEQYF.

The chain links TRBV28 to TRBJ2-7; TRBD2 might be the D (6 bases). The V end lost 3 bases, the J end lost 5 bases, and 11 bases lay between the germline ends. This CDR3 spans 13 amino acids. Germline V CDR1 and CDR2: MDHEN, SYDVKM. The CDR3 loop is CASSFPGGNEQYF. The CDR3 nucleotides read TGTGCCAGCAGTTTCCCCGGCGGGAACGAGCAGTACTTC.

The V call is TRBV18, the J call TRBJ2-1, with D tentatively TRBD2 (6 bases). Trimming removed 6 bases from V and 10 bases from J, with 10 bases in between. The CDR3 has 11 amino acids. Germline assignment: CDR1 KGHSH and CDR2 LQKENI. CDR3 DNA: TGTGCCAGCTCTCTCGGAGGGGAGCAGTTCTTC. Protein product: CASSLGGEQFF.

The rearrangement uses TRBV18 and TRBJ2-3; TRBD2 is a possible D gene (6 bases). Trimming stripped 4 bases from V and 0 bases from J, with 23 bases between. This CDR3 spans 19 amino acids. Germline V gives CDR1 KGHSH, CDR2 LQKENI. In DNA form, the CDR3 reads TGTGCCAGCTCACAAAGAGATACGGGCAGAGGGACTAGCACAGATACGCAGTATTTT. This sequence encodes CASSQRDTGRGTSTDTQYF. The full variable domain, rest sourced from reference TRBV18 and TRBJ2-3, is NAGVMQNPRHLVRRRGQEARLRCSPMKGHSHVYWYRQLPEEGLKFMVYLQKENIIDESGMPKERFSAEFPKEGPSILRIQQVVRGDSAAYFCASSQRDTGRGTSTDTQYFGPGTRLTVL.

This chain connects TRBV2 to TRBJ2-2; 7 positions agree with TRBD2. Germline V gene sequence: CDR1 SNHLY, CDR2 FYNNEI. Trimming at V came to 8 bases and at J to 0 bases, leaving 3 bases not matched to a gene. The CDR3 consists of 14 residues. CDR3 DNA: TGTGCCAGCTACGGGGGGACGAACACCGGGGAGCTGTTTTTT. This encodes CASYGGTNTGELFF.

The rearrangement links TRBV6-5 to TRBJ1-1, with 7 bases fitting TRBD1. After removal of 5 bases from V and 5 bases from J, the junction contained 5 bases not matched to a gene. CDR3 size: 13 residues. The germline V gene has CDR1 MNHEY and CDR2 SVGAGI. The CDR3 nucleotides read TGTGCCAGCAGTAACCCCAGGGGGACTGAAGCTTTCTTT. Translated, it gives CASSNPRGTEAFF.

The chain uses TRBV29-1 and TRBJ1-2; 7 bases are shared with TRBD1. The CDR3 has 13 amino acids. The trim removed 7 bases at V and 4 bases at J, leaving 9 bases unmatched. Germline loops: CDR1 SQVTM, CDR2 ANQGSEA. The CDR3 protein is CSASGTEIYGYTF. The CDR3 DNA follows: TGCAGCGCTTCCGGGACAGAGATCTATGGCTACACCTTC.

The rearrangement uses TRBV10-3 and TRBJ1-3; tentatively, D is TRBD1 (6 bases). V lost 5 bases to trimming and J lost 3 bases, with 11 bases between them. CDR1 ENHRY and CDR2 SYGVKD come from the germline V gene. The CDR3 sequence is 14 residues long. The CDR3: CAISTQGVGNTIYF. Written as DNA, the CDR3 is TGTGCCATCAGTACACAGGGAGTTGGAAACACCATATATTTT.